A single sample gave rise to the 27 T cell receptor beta chains below, sequenced in a study of T cell responses to AZD1222 COVID-19 vaccine. Profiled with immunoSEQ multiplex PCR; TCRdb holds only in-frame clones, not every one. The table includes about 100,000 clones, around 87% detected once. The sample consisted of peripheral blood, taken 28 days after the second AZD1222 dose. All receptors derive from an adult who received the AZD1222 COVID-19 vaccine.

The DNA for the CDR3 is TGTGCCAGCAGGTCTCTGGGGTATGGCTACACCTTC. Translated: CASRSLGYGYTF. The gene calls are TRBV2 and TRBJ1-2; D call uncertain. This CDR3 contains 12 residues. Germline V lookup: CDR1 SNHLY, CDR2 FYNNEI. Trimming stripped 6 bases from V and 5 bases from J, with 10 bases between.

The genes are TRBV20-1 and TRBJ2-5; no definite D call. Germline CDR1 reads DFQATT; CDR2 reads SNEGSKA (reference sequence). The CDR3 totals 11 residues. Trimming removed 6 bases from V and 7 bases from J, with 12 bases in between. This CDR3 reads CSAPFWATQYF. In DNA form, the CDR3 reads TGCAGTGCGCCTTTCTGGGCGACCCAGTACTTC.

The chain links TRBV5-4 to TRBJ1-5, with D perhaps TRBD1 (6 bases). Germline V gene data show CDR1 as SGHNT and CDR2 as YYREEE (reference sequence). The CDR3 loop spans 14 amino acids. V dropped 2 bases and J dropped 7 bases, with 13 bases sitting between them. The DNA of the CDR3 is TGTGCCAGCAGCTTAGGGGGGCCGGGGCAGCCCCAGCATTTT. Translation gives CASSLGGPGQPQHF.

The J gene is TRBJ2-7, the V gene TRBV6-6, with D possibly matching TRBD1 (5 bases). CDR3 size: 12 residues. With 2 bases removed from V and 8 bases from J, the gap between germline ends came to 10 bases. Germline CDR1 MNHNY, CDR2 SVGAGI (reference sequence). The DNA of the CDR3 is TGTGCCAGCAGTTACGGACACCCGAAGCAGTACTTC. This encodes CASSYGHPKQYF.

The rearrangement uses TRBV18 and TRBJ1-2; 9 bases line up with TRBD1. The CDR3 extends over 16 amino acids. The J segment lost 0 bases and the V segment lost 2 bases, leaving 4 bases of the junction unmatched. Germline CDR1 and CDR2: KGHSH and LQKENI. As DNA, the CDR3 is TGTGCCAGCTCACCATACAGGGACAGGGCTAACTATGGCTACACCTTC. Protein sequence: CASSPYRDRANYGYTF.

CDR3 loop: CATSDRVFNTQYF. CDR3 DNA: TGTGCCACCAGTGACCGGGTCTTTAATACGCAGTATTTT. The chain recombines TRBV24-1 with TRBJ2-3; D unclear. The CDR3 covers 13 residues. Germline CDR1 KGHDR, CDR2 SFDVKD. Trimming removed 4 bases from V and 7 bases from J, with 11 bases in between.

The rearrangement links TRBV19 to TRBJ1-5, with a possible D match to TRBD1 (5 bases). Per germline, CDR1 LNHDA and CDR2 SQIVND (reference sequence). V was shortened by 8 bases and J by 2 bases, with 16 bases between the two germline ends. The CDR3 spans 15 residues. CDR3 coding DNA: TGTGCCAGTTTGGGCGGGGCGCTGGGCAATCAGCCCCAGCATTTT. Translating it yields CASLGGALGNQPQHF.

A few counts support this clone. The chain employs TRBV7-3 and TRBJ2-1, with 11 bases that match TRBD1. CDR1 is SGHTA and CDR2 is FQGTGA in the germline V gene. The CDR3 has 14 amino acids. V lost 4 bases, J lost 9 bases, and 5 bases stayed unmatched. The CDR3 region is CASSSGTGGSEQFF. CDR3 DNA sequence: TGTGCCAGCAGCTCTGGGACAGGGGGGAGTGAGCAGTTCTTC.

This chain uses TRBV3-1 (or the pseudogene TRBV3-2) with TRBJ2-1, with D tentatively TRBD2 (6 bases). V was clipped by 8 bases and J by 5 bases, with 16 bases between them. The germline V gene has CDR1 LGHDT and CDR2 YNNKEL (reference sequence). The CDR3 is 14 amino acids. The CDR3 loop reads CASGERGGDNEQFF. In nucleotides, the CDR3 is TGTGCCAGCGGAGAGCGCGGCGGGGACAATGAGCAGTTCTTC.

The chain joins TRBV10-3 to TRBJ1-1, with no clear D. Germline CDR1 and CDR2: ENHRY and SYGVKD. The ends were cut back, 0 bases at V and 5 bases at J, with 10 bases in the middle. The CDR3 sequence is 14 residues long. CDR3 in amino acids: CAISESSGGTEAFF. CDR3 bases: TGTGCCATCAGTGAGTCGAGCGGAGGGACTGAAGCTTTCTTT.

The rearrangement links TRBV29-1 to TRBJ2-7, with 12 bases that match TRBD2. Looked up from germline, CDR1 is SQVTM and CDR2 is ANQGSEA. J was trimmed by 4 bases and V by 8 bases; bases with no gene match: 6. This CDR3 comprises 13 residues. CDR3 coding DNA: TGCAGCTCGACTAGCGGGAGTGGATACGAGCAGTACTTC. Translation: CSSTSGSGYEQYF.

This rearrangement joins TRBV5-1 to TRBJ1-3, with TRBD1 matching 9 bases. Trimming took 3 bases from V and 4 from J; bases not matched to a gene: 8. The CDR3 totals 16 residues. CDR1 and CDR2 from the germline V gene are SGHRS and YFSETQ. The CDR3 nucleotides read TGCGCCAGCAGCTCTTCCGGGACAGGGACGGGAAACACCATATATTTT. Protein product: CASSSSGTGTGNTIYF.

The J gene is TRBJ2-1, the V gene TRBV11-3, with 8 bases matching TRBD1. The germline CDR1 and CDR2 sequences are SGHNT and YENEEA. The CDR3 is made up of 15 amino acids. V dropped 5 bases and J dropped 3; count of bases not matched to a gene: 6. The CDR3 sequence is CASSDGTGFYNEQFF. CDR3 nucleotides: TGTGCCAGCAGCGATGGGACAGGATTCTACAATGAGCAGTTCTTC.

The chain is built from TRBV2 and TRBJ1-5; 7 bases are shared with TRBD1. Germline V gene data show CDR1 as SNHLY and CDR2 as FYNNEI. This CDR3 comprises 14 residues. The trim removed 4 bases at V and 3 bases at J, leaving 3 bases unmatched. CDR3 loop: CASSGQGYNQPQHF. For the CDR3, the DNA is TGTGCCAGCAGTGGACAGGGTTACAATCAGCCCCAGCATTTT.

The V call is TRBV5-5, the J call TRBJ2-1; D ambiguous. The CDR3 has 11 residues. The V end was cut by 0 bases, the J end by 6 bases, with 1 base between. The germline V gene encodes CDR1 SGHKS and CDR2 YYEKEE (reference sequence). CDR3 bases: TGTGCCAGCAGCTTGGGCAATGAGCAGTTCTTC. Translated, it gives CASSLGNEQFF.

This rearrangement joins TRBV7-2 to TRBJ2-1; D uncertain. The CDR3 is 15 residues long. In germline, CDR1 is SGHTA, CDR2 FQGNSA. Trimming removed 5 bases from V and 9 bases from J, with 20 bases in between. In DNA form, the CDR3 reads TGTGCCAGCAGCCCTCGCTTAGCATCCACCGGTGAGCAGTTCTTC. It translates to CASSPRLASTGEQFF. Complete variable domain (other parts from reference TRBV7-2 and TRBJ2-1): GAGVSQSPSNKVTEKGKDVELRCDPISGHTALYWYRQSLGQGLEFLIYFQGNSAPDKSGLPSDRFSAERTGGSVSTLTIQRTQQEDSAVYLCASSPRLASTGEQFFGPGTRLTVL.

The rearrangement joins TRBV3-1 (or the pseudogene TRBV3-2) to TRBJ1-3; D call uncertain. The CDR3 length is 14 residues. Germline CDR1 is LGHDT and CDR2 is YNNKEL (reference sequence). Trimming took off 6 bases at V and 3 bases at J, with 12 bases between the two ends. DNA for the CDR3: TGTGCCAGCAGTTACCGGAGCTATGGAAACACCATATATTTT. Encoded protein: CASSYRSYGNTIYF.

This clone has only one observation. The rearrangement links TRBV27 to TRBJ2-3, with TRBD2 matching over 7 bases. CDR1 MNHEY and CDR2 SMNVEV come from the germline V gene (reference sequence). With V trimmed by 5 bases and J by 2 bases, 10 bases remained unmatched. CDR3 length: 16 amino acids. The DNA of the CDR3 is TGTGCCAGCAGTGCCCATCCTAGCGGCTCCACAGATACGCAGTATTTT. Translation gives CASSAHPSGSTDTQYF.

The chain couples TRBV6-6 to TRBJ2-7; the match to TRBD1 covers 9 bases. The germline V gene encodes CDR1 MNHNY and CDR2 SVGAGI (reference sequence). CDR3 length: 14 amino acids. Trimming at V came to 7 bases and at J to 6 bases, leaving 10 bases not matched to a gene. CDR3 nucleotides: TGTGCCAGCAACCACCGGGACAGGGACTCCGAGCAGTACTTC. Amino acid sequence: CASNHRDRDSEQYF.

The rearrangement joins TRBV19 to TRBJ1-3, with D hard to call. The CDR3 totals 14 residues. CDR1 and CDR2 from the germline V gene are LNHDA and SQIVND (reference sequence). The V end was cut by 1 base, the J end by 0 bases, with 4 bases between. The chain's CDR3 is CASSIAVSGNTIYF. As DNA, the CDR3 is TGTGCCAGTAGTATAGCCGTCTCTGGAAACACCATATATTTT.

V is TRBV25-1 and J is TRBJ1-4; TRBD1 is a possible D gene (5 bases). V was clipped by 4 bases and J by 10 bases, with 16 bases between them. CDR1 is MGHDK and CDR2 is SYGVNS in the germline V gene. The CDR3 covers 14 residues. The CDR3 nucleotides read TGTGCCAGCAGTGTCGGCAGCGGGGGGGGAAAACTGTTTTTT. It codes for CASSVGSGGGKLFF.

The V call is TRBV5-1, the J call TRBJ1-1; perhaps TRBD1 as D (6 bases). The germline V and J ends were trimmed by 5 bases and 1 base, with 12 bases remaining between them. CDR3 length: 14 amino acids. Per germline, CDR1 SGHRS and CDR2 YFSETQ. The CDR3 DNA follows: TGCGCCAGCAGAGGGGGGTCGGGGAACACTGAAGCTTTCTTT. Amino acid sequence: CASRGGSGNTEAFF.

The V and J genes are TRBV18 and TRBJ1-2, with D possibly TRBD1 on 6 matching bases. V was trimmed by 2 bases and J by 2 bases, leaving 6 bases between them. This CDR3 is built from 13 residues. Germline V gives CDR1 KGHSH, CDR2 LQKENI. CDR3 nucleotides: TGTGCCAGCTCACCAGACAGGAACTATGGCTACACCTTC. Amino acid sequence: CASSPDRNYGYTF.

The CDR3 nucleotides read TGTGCCAGCAGCCCTGGGGGTCAGTCAAACACTGAAGCTTTCTTT. As protein: CASSPGGQSNTEAFF. J is TRBJ1-1 and V is TRBV7-9; the D gene is possibly TRBD1 (5 bases). The V gene lost 5 bases and the J gene lost 2 bases, with 15 bases spanning the gap. CDR3 size: 15 residues. Germline CDR1 is SEHNR and CDR2 is FQNEAQ (reference sequence).

The count of this clone is one. This chain links TRBV7-2 with TRBJ2-3; no clear D gene. Trimming removed 5 bases from V and 5 bases from J, with 17 bases in between. Germline V gene sequence: CDR1 SGHTA, CDR2 FQGNSA. The length of the CDR3 is 15 residues. CDR3 sequence reads: CASSPSGLSLDTQYF. For the CDR3, the DNA is TGTGCCAGCAGCCCCTCGGGCTTATCGCTAGATACGCAGTATTTT.

The chain carries TRBV7-2 and TRBJ1-4, with TRBD1 matching over 7 bases. J lost 0 bases, V lost 4 bases, and 8 bases had no gene match. Germline lookup yields CDR1 SGHTA and CDR2 FQGNSA. CDR3 length: 17 residues. The CDR3 loop reads CASSSSQGGATNEKLFF. CDR3 sequence (DNA): TGTGCCAGCAGCTCATCTCAGGGGGGGGCAACTAATGAAAAACTGTTTTTT.

The J gene is TRBJ2-1, the V gene TRBV2; no clear D. Germline V gives CDR1 SNHLY, CDR2 FYNNEI. Between the trimmed V and J ends, which lost 1 base and 6 bases, there was a span of 16 bases. The CDR3 length is 16 residues. This CDR3 reads CASSEDFPQAGNEQFF. For the CDR3, the DNA is TGTGCCAGCAGTGAAGATTTCCCGCAGGCCGGCAATGAGCAGTTCTTC.